This TCR beta chain was sequenced for a study of blood T cells in healthy people across ages. Study conclusions and caveats: Underestimates were what the diversity estimates from one million T cells were considered to be.

Then a second PCR, running roughly 6 to 12 cycles, was carried out with a sample-barcoded 5' primer and a J-beta primer mix. MiXCR, applied by TCRdb to the 5' RACE reads, yields one record per CDR3 protein. Among under 1,100,000 distinct CDR3 sequences listed, roughly 24% were seen once. As for this clonotype: Its antigen remains unidentified. At one end, the junction sequence differs from germline, possibly due to a read error.

Germline CDR1 and CDR2: SGHKS and YYEKEE (reference sequence). The CDR3 extends over 14 amino acids. These sequences were also reported in another study, on T cells of mothers and their children.

The chain links TRBV5-5 to TRBJ2-1; 8 bases match TRBD2. This TCR was sampled from a girl aged 2 to 10 in good health. The sequencing input was blood. DNA for the CDR3: TGTGCCACCAGCAGCCATCCGGGAGGGTTGGAGCAGTTCTTC. It encodes CATSSHPGGLEQFF.